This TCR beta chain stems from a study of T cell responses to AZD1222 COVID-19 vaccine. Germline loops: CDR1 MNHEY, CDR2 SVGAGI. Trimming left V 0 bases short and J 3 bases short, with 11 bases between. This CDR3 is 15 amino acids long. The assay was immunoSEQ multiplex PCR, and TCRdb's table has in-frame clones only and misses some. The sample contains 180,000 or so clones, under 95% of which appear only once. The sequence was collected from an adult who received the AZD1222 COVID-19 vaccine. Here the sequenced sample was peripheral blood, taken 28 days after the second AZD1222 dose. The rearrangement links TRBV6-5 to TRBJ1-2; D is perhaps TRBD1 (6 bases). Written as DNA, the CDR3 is TGTGCCAGCAGTTACTCCGAGGGGGAGGACTATGGCTACACCTTC. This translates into CASSYSEGEDYGYTF.